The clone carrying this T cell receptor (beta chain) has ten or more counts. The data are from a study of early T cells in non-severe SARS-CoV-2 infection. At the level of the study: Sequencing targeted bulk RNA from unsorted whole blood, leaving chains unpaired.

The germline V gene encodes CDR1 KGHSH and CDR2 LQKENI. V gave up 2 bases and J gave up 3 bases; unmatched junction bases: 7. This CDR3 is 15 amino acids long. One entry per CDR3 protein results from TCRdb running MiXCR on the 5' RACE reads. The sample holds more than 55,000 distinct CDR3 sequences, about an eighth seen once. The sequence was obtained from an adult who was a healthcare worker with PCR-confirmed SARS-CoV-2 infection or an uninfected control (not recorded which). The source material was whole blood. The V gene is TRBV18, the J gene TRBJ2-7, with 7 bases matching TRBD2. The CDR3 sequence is CASSPRASGHYEQYF. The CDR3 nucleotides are TGTGCCAGCTCACCAAGGGCTAGCGGCCACTACGAGCAGTACTTC.